Shown below are 29 T cell receptor beta chains from a single sample sequenced in a study of shared clonotypes between healthy human individuals. Naive CD8 cells, CD45RO-negative and positively selected for CCR7, excluded terminally differentiated effector memory CD45RA+ cells. Method: immunoSEQ multiplex PCR; TCRdb's copy keeps in-frame clones and lacks some. The sample carries 2 million to 2.5 million clones, about 94% recorded once. The sample consisted of naive CD8+ T cells sorted from blood. Source of these receptors: a young man in good health.

The rearrangement links TRBV7-9 to TRBJ2-5, with D perhaps TRBD1 (7 bases). The CDR3 has 16 amino acids. The V end lost 5 bases, the J end lost 0 bases, and 16 bases lay between the germline ends. Germline CDR1 and CDR2: SEHNR and FQNEAQ (reference sequence). The CDR3 loop reads CASSAGQEGYQETQYF. The CDR3 DNA reads TGTGCCAGCAGCGCCGGACAGGAGGGGTACCAAGAGACCCAGTACTTC. Supplemented by reference TRBV7-9 and TRBJ2-5, the full variable domain reads DTGVSQNPRHKITKRGQNVTFRCDPISEHNRLYWYRQTLGQGPEFLTYFQNEAQLEKSRLLSDRFSAERPKGSFSTLEIQRTEQGDSAMYLCASSAGQEGYQETQYFGPGTRLLVL.

J is TRBJ2-1 and V is TRBV19, with 7 bases that match TRBD2. The V gene's germline CDR1 is LNHDA and CDR2 SQIVND (reference sequence). The CDR3 is 16 amino acids. V lost 2 bases and J lost 0; bases outside the gene matches: 4. CDR3 sequence: CASSITGGNSYNEQFF. The CDR3 DNA sequence: TGTGCCAGTAGTATAACCGGGGGGAACTCCTACAATGAGCAGTTCTTC.

This chain links TRBV5-4 with TRBJ2-3; 10 bases match TRBD2. Germline V lookup: CDR1 SGHNT, CDR2 YYREEE (reference sequence). The CDR3 spans 16 residues. Trimming took 2 bases from V and 4 from J; bases not matched to a gene: 7. The DNA for the CDR3 is TGTGCCAGCAGCTTTCTAAGCGGGGGGGCCCCAGATACGCAGTATTTT. It codes for CASSFLSGGAPDTQYF.

This chain connects TRBV14 to TRBJ2-7; 9 bases agree with TRBD1. Trimming at V came to 4 bases and at J to 2 bases, leaving 3 bases not matched to a gene. Germline CDR1 is SGHDN and CDR2 is FVKESK. The CDR3 sequence is 14 residues long. Here the CDR3 DNA reads TGTGCCAGCAGCCGGACAGGGGAGACCTACGAGCAGTACTTC. It is translated as CASSRTGETYEQYF.

The chain combines TRBV27 with TRBJ2-7; 10 nucleotides line up with TRBD1. V gave up 5 bases and J gave up 3 bases; unmatched junction bases: 7. This CDR3 is 15 amino acids long. Germline V lookup: CDR1 MNHEY, CDR2 SMNVEV (reference sequence). CDR3 loop: CASSLTTGGIYEQYF. The CDR3 bases are TGTGCCAGCAGTCTAACGACAGGGGGCATCTACGAGCAGTACTTC.

This chain uses TRBV7-6 with TRBJ2-7; D is undetermined. The CDR3 runs to 14 residues. With 3 bases removed from V and 3 bases from J, the gap between germline ends came to 12 bases. The germline V gene encodes CDR1 SGHVS and CDR2 FNYEAQ. CDR3: CASSFGHLDYEQYF. The CDR3, as DNA: TGTGCCAGCAGCTTTGGGCATTTGGACTACGAGCAGTACTTC.

This rearrangement joins TRBV11-3 to TRBJ2-3, with unresolved D. The CDR3 runs 12 residues. Germline V lookup: CDR1 SGHNT, CDR2 YENEEA. Trimming shortened V by 4 bases and J by 4 bases, and 6 bases separated the two germline ends. The CDR3 protein is CASSSTADTQYF. The DNA of the CDR3 is TGTGCCAGCAGCTCAACCGCAGATACGCAGTATTTT.

A single count supports this clone. This rearrangement joins TRBV7-9 to TRBJ2-5; D uncertain. CDR3 size: 13 residues. The V end lost 5 bases, the J end lost 5 bases, and 12 bases lay between the germline ends. The germline V gene has CDR1 SEHNR and CDR2 FQNEAQ (reference sequence). The CDR3 region is CASSPPLGETQYF. The CDR3 coding sequence is TGTGCCAGCAGCCCCCCCCTCGGGGAGACCCAGTACTTC.

The genes are TRBV27 and TRBJ2-7, with a possible D match to TRBD1 (6 bases). V shed 5 bases and J shed 0 bases, with 17 bases lying between them. Looked up from germline, CDR1 is MNHEY and CDR2 is SMNVEV (reference sequence). There are 16 residues in the CDR3. The CDR3 region has the DNA TGTGCCAGCAGTGCCTCACAGGGTCCAGTCTCCTACGAGCAGTACTTC. Its translation: CASSASQGPVSYEQYF.

The gene calls are TRBV19 and TRBJ2-7; TRBD1 matches at 7 bases. Germline V gives CDR1 LNHDA, CDR2 SQIVND (reference sequence). CDR3 size: 14 residues. V trimming: 6 bases; J trimming: 5 bases; junction bases outside the gene matches: 10. Here the CDR3 reads CASSVDRVGHEQYF. CDR3 DNA: TGTGCCAGTAGCGTTGACAGGGTTGGCCACGAGCAGTACTTC.

This sequence joins TRBV6-7 and TRBJ2-7; 8 bases match TRBD1. TRBV6-7 is reported as an ORF; its role is uncertain. The CDR3 loop spans 17 amino acids. V shed 4 bases and J 0 bases; nucleotides not matched to a gene: 11. The CDR3 region is CASSSPIVDRGSYEQYF. Here the CDR3 DNA reads TGTGCCAGCAGTTCCCCAATTGTCGACAGGGGCTCCTACGAGCAGTACTTC.

On this clone: The identical CDR3 is also encoded by other nucleotide sequences in the sample. The chain has TRBV6-5 and TRBJ2-7, with TRBD2 as a possible D gene (5 bases). V was shortened by 0 bases and J by 3 bases, with 6 bases between the two germline ends. The length of the CDR3 is 13 residues. Germline V lookup: CDR1 MNHEY, CDR2 SVGAGI. CDR3 sequence (DNA): TGTGCCAGCAGTTACTCCGGGGACTACGAGCAGTACTTC. Translating gives CASSYSGDYEQYF.

The chain links TRBV11-3 to TRBJ2-5; maybe TRBD1 (5 bases). Germline lookup yields CDR1 SGHNT and CDR2 YENEEA. CDR3 length: 15 residues. V shed 0 bases and J shed 2 bases, with 10 bases lying between them. CDR3 nucleotide sequence: TGTGCCAGCAGCTTAGATCTAGGGGTTCAAGAGACCCAGTACTTC. Translated: CASSLDLGVQETQYF.

This rearrangement joins TRBV27 to TRBJ1-2, with 7 bases aligning to TRBD1. V lost 0 bases to trimming and J lost 3 bases; unmatched junction nucleotides: 7. Germline values: CDR1 MNHEY, CDR2 SMNVEV (reference sequence). The CDR3 runs to 16 residues. CDR3: CASSLSFGTEYYGYTF. For the CDR3, the DNA is TGTGCCAGCAGTTTATCATTTGGGACAGAGTACTATGGCTACACCTTC.

V gene TRBV16 combines with J gene TRBJ2-3; D gene ambiguous. V was clipped by 4 bases and J by 1 base, with 9 bases between them. CDR3 length: 14 residues. Germline V gives CDR1 KGHSY, CDR2 FQNENV. CDR3 loop: CASSPPEGTDTQYF. The CDR3 nucleotides are TGTGCCAGCAGCCCACCCGAGGGCACAGATACGCAGTATTTT. Based on the CDR3 plus reference TRBV16 and TRBJ2-3, the full variable domain is GEEVAQTPKHLVRGEGQKAKLYCAPIKGHSYVFWYQQVLKNEFKFLISFQNENVFDETGMPKERFSAKCLPNSPCSLEIQATKLEDSAVYFCASSPPEGTDTQYFGPGTRLTVL.

This rearrangement joins TRBV7-9 to TRBJ2-7; D remains unclear. This CDR3 has 15 amino acids. The V and J ends lost 4 bases and 5 bases respectively, with 18 bases between them. Germline CDR1 is SEHNR and CDR2 is FQNEAQ (reference sequence). This CDR3 is CASSWSPPPKDEQYF. DNA for the CDR3: TGTGCCAGCAGCTGGAGTCCCCCACCGAAGGACGAGCAGTACTTC.

The chain uses TRBV9 and TRBJ1-1, with D hard to call. CDR1 is SGDLS, CDR2 YYNGEE, per germline. V dropped 7 bases and J dropped 1 base, with 11 bases sitting between them. CDR3 length: 13 residues. CDR3 loop: CASSDRRNTEAFF. The CDR3 DNA is TGTGCCAGCTCGGACCGACGGAACACTGAAGCTTTCTTT.

The chain combines TRBV4-1 with TRBJ2-5; D is unclear. V shed 2 bases and J shed 5 bases, with 9 bases lying between them. Germline assignment: CDR1 MGHRA and CDR2 YSYEKL. This CDR3 region has 13 residues. DNA for the CDR3: TGCGCCAGCAGCCAAAGGCAAGGTGAGACCCAGTACTTC. Translation gives CASSQRQGETQYF.

The genes are TRBV29-1 and TRBJ2-2; a weak D match, TRBD2 (6 bases). Germline CDR1 SQVTM, CDR2 ANQGSEA. The CDR3 totals 15 residues. The ends were cut back, 7 bases at V and 4 bases at J, with 19 bases in the middle. The CDR3 nucleotides are TGCAGCGCCTCGGGACTCTCGGATGGCACCGGGGAGCTGTTTTTT. Protein sequence: CSASGLSDGTGELFF.

J is TRBJ2-1 and V is TRBV4-3; D not resolved. The germline gives CDR1 LGHNA, CDR2 YSLEER. The CDR3 is 16 residues long. Trimming stripped 0 bases from V and 0 bases from J, with 9 bases between. DNA of the CDR3: TGCGCCAGCAGCCAAGACCGAGTGAGCTCCTACAATGAGCAGTTCTTC. It codes for CASSQDRVSSYNEQFF.

The rearrangement links TRBV6-1 to TRBJ1-1, with D uncertain. This CDR3 has 14 residues. V lost 5 bases and J lost 4, with 14 bases in between. The germline V gene encodes CDR1 MNHNS and CDR2 SASEGT. CDR3 DNA sequence: TGTGCCAGCAGTTTCCCCTCGAAGGGCACTGAAGCTTTCTTT. Protein: CASSFPSKGTEAFF.

The CDR3 sequence is CASSQSGTWGEQFF. The CDR3 DNA sequence: TGCGCCAGCAGCCAAAGTGGGACCTGGGGTGAGCAGTTCTTC. This chain links TRBV4-1 with TRBJ2-1, with D perhaps given as TRBD1 or TRBD2 (5 bases each). Between the trimmed V and J ends, which lost 2 bases and 9 bases, there was a span of 14 bases. Looked up from germline, CDR1 is MGHRA and CDR2 is YSYEKL. The CDR3 consists of 14 residues.

This chain links TRBV19 with TRBJ2-2, with D perhaps matching TRBD2 (5 bases). The germline V and J ends were trimmed by 2 bases and 5 bases, with 12 bases remaining between them. Per the germline V gene, CDR1 is LNHDA and CDR2 is SQIVND (reference sequence). The CDR3 extends over 15 amino acids. CDR3 amino acids: CASSIQPPGTGELFF. The CDR3 coding sequence is TGTGCCAGTAGTATACAGCCCCCGGGAACCGGGGAGCTGTTTTTT.

The chain combines TRBV7-9 with TRBJ1-1, with a tentative D call TRBD1 (5 bases). Trimming cost V 5 bases and J 3 bases, with 10 bases left between them. The germline gives CDR1 SEHNR, CDR2 FQNEAQ (reference sequence). This CDR3 comprises 13 residues. The CDR3 DNA is TGTGCCAGCAGCCTTCTCAGGGACACTGAAGCTTTCTTT. Amino acids: CASSLLRDTEAFF.

This clone has only one observation. J is TRBJ2-2 and V is TRBV7-9; a possible D gene is TRBD2 (5 bases). Trimming cost V 4 bases and J 6 bases, with 12 bases left between them. The CDR3 sequence is 14 residues long. CDR1 SEHNR and CDR2 FQNEAQ come from the germline V gene (reference sequence). The CDR3 region has the DNA TGTGCCAGCAGCTCAGGACTTCGCGCCGGGGAGCTGTTTTTT. Protein: CASSSGLRAGELFF.

CDR3 nucleotide sequence: TGTGCCAGCAGTTACGGGACTAGCGGGGGAGAGCAGTACTTC. Protein sequence: CASSYGTSGGEQYF. V and J are TRBV27 and TRBJ2-7; 14 nucleotides agree with TRBD2. The CDR3 is 14 residues long. The ends lost 4 bases at V and 7 bases at J; junction bases unmatched: 3. The germline gives CDR1 MNHEY, CDR2 SMNVEV (reference sequence).

A note on this clone: The sample has other DNA sequences that encode this CDR3 too. The V call is TRBV27, the J call TRBJ1-1; TRBD1 is a possible D gene (5 bases). Between the trimmed V and J ends, which lost 6 bases and 4 bases, there was a span of 9 bases. CDR3 length: 12 amino acids. Germline V gives CDR1 MNHEY, CDR2 SMNVEV (reference sequence). CDR3 protein: CASRRGGTEAFF. CDR3 nucleotides: TGTGCCAGCAGGCGGGGGGGCACTGAAGCTTTCTTT.

In DNA, the CDR3 is TGTGCCAGCAGCTTAGGCATAGGTAGCGGAGAGGGTTACGAGCAGTACTTC. Translation gives CASSLGIGSGEGYEQYF. V is TRBV13 and J is TRBJ2-7; possible D gene TRBD2, 6 bases. Germline V gene data show CDR1 as PRHDT and CDR2 as FYEKMQ (reference sequence). Trimming stripped 0 bases from V and 4 bases from J, with 19 bases between. The CDR3 has 17 amino acids.

This clone has just one count. At one boundary the junction diverges from the germline segment, which might be a read error. V usage is TRBV6-5 and J usage is TRBJ2-1, with 9 positions matching TRBD1. The CDR3 length is 14 residues. Germline V gene lookup returns CDR1 MNHEY and CDR2 SVGAGI. CDR3 loop: CASSPGQGYIEQFF. CDR3 DNA: TGTGCCAGCAGTCCCGGACAGGGGTACATTGAGCAGTTCTTC.